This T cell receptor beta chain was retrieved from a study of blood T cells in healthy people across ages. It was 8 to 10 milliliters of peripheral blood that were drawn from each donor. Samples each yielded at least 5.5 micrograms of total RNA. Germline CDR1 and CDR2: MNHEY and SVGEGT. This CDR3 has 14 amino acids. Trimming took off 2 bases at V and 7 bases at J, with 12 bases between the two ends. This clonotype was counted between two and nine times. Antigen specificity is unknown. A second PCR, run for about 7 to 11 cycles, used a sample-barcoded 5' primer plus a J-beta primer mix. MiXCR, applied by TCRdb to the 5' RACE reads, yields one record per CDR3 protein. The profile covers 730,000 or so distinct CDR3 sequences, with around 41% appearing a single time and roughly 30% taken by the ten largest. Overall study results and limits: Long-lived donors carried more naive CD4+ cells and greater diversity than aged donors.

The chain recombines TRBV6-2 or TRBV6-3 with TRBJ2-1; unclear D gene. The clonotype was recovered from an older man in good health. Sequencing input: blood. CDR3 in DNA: TGTGCCAGCAGTTACGGACCCCTGAGGAATGAGCAGTTCTTC. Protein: CASSYGPLRNEQFF.